A selection of T cell receptor beta chains follows, all from one sample in a study of cytomegalovirus exposure and HLA in healthy donors. Produced via immunoSEQ multiplex PCR; TCRdb's table is partial and in-frame only. Here the sample spans nearly 200,000 clones, about 90% being singletons. The sequencing sample was made of PBMCs. The source of these receptors is a man aged 25 to 40 in good health and CMV-seronegative. Each CDR3 is given with its conserved first and last residue. D genes are given only for firm matches. Clone size appears in some rows only: once, few, many, or a class for an expanded clone.

d_gene: NA; v_gene: TRBV6-5; j_gene: TRBJ2-7; abundance: NA; CDR3aa: CASSYSDAGFSYEQYF; CDR3nt: TGTGCCAGCAGTTACTCGGACGCGGGGTTCTCCTACGAGCAGTACTTC
d_gene: TRBD1; v_gene: TRBV4-1; j_gene: TRBJ1-4; abundance: NA; CDR3aa: CASSQSGTGSEKLFF; CDR3nt: TGCGCCAGCAGCCAATCCGGGACAGGGAGTGAAAAACTGTTTTTT
d_gene: NA; v_gene: TRBV6-1; j_gene: TRBJ2-5; abundance: NA; CDR3aa: CASSEINSGVGETQYF; CDR3nt: TGTGCCAGCAGTGAGATTAATTCGGGGGTAGGGGAGACCCAGTACTTC
d_gene: TRBD1; v_gene: TRBV9; j_gene: TRBJ2-5; abundance: NA; CDR3aa: CASSVARGPETQYF; CDR3nt: TGTGCCAGCAGCGTAGCTAGGGGGCCGGAGACCCAGTACTTC
d_gene: TRBD2; v_gene: TRBV13; j_gene: TRBJ2-3; abundance: NA; CDR3aa: CASRTSGGTTDTQYF; CDR3nt: TGTGCCAGCAGGACTAGCGGGGGGACTACAGATACGCAGTATTTT
d_gene: TRBD1; v_gene: TRBV7-8; j_gene: TRBJ2-2; abundance: once; CDR3aa: CASSFDRTGQTGELFF; CDR3nt: TGTGCCAGCAGCTTCGATAGGACAGGGCAGACCGGGGAGCTGTTTTTT
d_gene: NA; v_gene: TRBV7-2; j_gene: TRBJ1-3; abundance: NA; CDR3aa: CASSLNGASSGNTIYF; CDR3nt: TGTGCCAGCAGCTTAAATGGGGCGAGCTCTGGAAACACCATATATTTT
d_gene: NA; v_gene: TRBV27; j_gene: TRBJ1-1; abundance: NA; CDR3aa: CASSLSGNHEAFF; CDR3nt: TGTGCCAGCAGTTTGTCGGGGAATCATGAAGCTTTCTTT
d_gene: TRBD1; v_gene: TRBV19; j_gene: TRBJ2-4; abundance: once; CDR3aa: CASRATGENIQYF; CDR3nt: TGTGCCAGTAGGGCGACAGGGGAGAACATTCAGTACTTC
d_gene: TRBD2; v_gene: TRBV7-2; j_gene: TRBJ2-5; abundance: NA; CDR3aa: CASSFSGGETQYF; CDR3nt: TGTGCCAGCAGCTTCTCCGGGGGGGAGACCCAGTACTTC
d_gene: NA; v_gene: TRBV4-1; j_gene: TRBJ2-5; abundance: NA; CDR3aa: CASSQDLASERETQYF; CDR3nt: TGCGCCAGCAGCCAAGATTTGGCTAGTGAAAGAGAGACCCAGTACTTC
d_gene: TRBD2; v_gene: TRBV5-1; j_gene: TRBJ2-7; abundance: NA; CDR3aa: CASSRLTSGRSYEQYF; CDR3nt: TGCGCCAGCAGCCGGTTGACTAGCGGGAGATCCTACGAGCAGTACTTC
d_gene: NA; v_gene: TRBV5-1; j_gene: TRBJ1-1; abundance: NA; CDR3aa: CASGGGSATEAFF; CDR3nt: TGCGCCAGCGGGGGAGGGTCGGCCACTGAAGCTTTCTTT
d_gene: NA; v_gene: TRBV4-3; j_gene: TRBJ1-6; abundance: NA; CDR3aa: CASSQRGGNISPLHF; CDR3nt: TGCGCCAGCAGCCAACGAGGGGGAAATATTTCACCCCTCCACTTT
d_gene: NA; v_gene: TRBV28; j_gene: TRBJ1-2; abundance: NA; CDR3aa: CASSLLDGTTGGYTF; CDR3nt: TGTGCCAGCAGTTTACTTGACGGGACTACGGGAGGCTACACCTTC
d_gene: TRBD1; v_gene: TRBV7-2; j_gene: TRBJ1-1; abundance: NA; CDR3aa: CASSSPPTGGSTEAFF; CDR3nt: TGTGCCAGCAGCTCCCCCCCGACAGGGGGCAGCACTGAAGCTTTCTTT
d_gene: TRBD2; v_gene: TRBV5-1; j_gene: TRBJ2-2; abundance: once; CDR3aa: CASNAGGSATGELFF; CDR3nt: TGCGCCAGCAACGCCGGGGGGAGCGCCACCGGGGAGCTGTTTTTT
d_gene: NA; v_gene: TRBV5-6; j_gene: TRBJ2-3; abundance: NA; CDR3aa: CASSFPRWARADTQYF; CDR3nt: TGTGCCAGCAGCTTCCCCAGGTGGGCGAGGGCAGATACGCAGTATTTT
d_gene: TRBD2; v_gene: TRBV9; j_gene: TRBJ2-3; abundance: NA; CDR3aa: CASSEGLAARTDTQYF; CDR3nt: TGTGCCAGCAGCGAGGGACTAGCGGCTCGCACAGATACGCAGTATTTT
d_gene: TRBD1; v_gene: TRBV15; j_gene: TRBJ2-1; abundance: few; CDR3aa: CATSEQGAEQFF; CDR3nt: TGTGCCACCAGTGAACAGGGGGCGGAGCAGTTCTTC
d_gene: TRBD1; v_gene: TRBV7-2; j_gene: TRBJ2-7; abundance: few; CDR3aa: CASSLGQGAFNEQYF; CDR3nt: TGTGCCAGCAGCCTTGGACAGGGGGCGTTCAACGAGCAGTACTTC
d_gene: TRBD1; v_gene: TRBV6-6; j_gene: TRBJ1-2; abundance: NA; CDR3aa: CASSYSGQDPGYTF; CDR3nt: TGTGCCAGCAGTTACTCGGGACAGGACCCCGGGTACACCTTC
d_gene: NA; v_gene: TRBV21-1; j_gene: TRBJ2-1; abundance: NA; CDR3aa: CASSKEGGLAGERDEQFF; CDR3nt: TGTGCCAGCAGCAAAGAAGGAGGACTAGCGGGAGAACGGGATGAGCAGTTCTTC
d_gene: NA; v_gene: TRBV18; j_gene: TRBJ1-5; abundance: few; CDR3aa: CASSRSAGNSNQPQHF; CDR3nt: TGTGCCAGCTCACGCTCCGCAGGAAATAGCAATCAGCCCCAGCATTTT
d_gene: TRBD2; v_gene: TRBV5-4; j_gene: TRBJ2-5; abundance: NA; CDR3aa: CASSPTGGGRKTQYF; CDR3nt: TGTGCCAGCAGCCCAACGGGGGGGGGCCGGAAGACCCAGTACTTC
d_gene: NA; v_gene: TRBV7-6; j_gene: TRBJ2-1; abundance: once; CDR3aa: CASSSQVMQFF; CDR3nt: TGTGCCAGCAGCTCACAGGTCATGCAGTTCTTC
d_gene: TRBD2; v_gene: TRBV4-2; j_gene: TRBJ2-7; abundance: NA; CDR3aa: CASSQTRAGGEQYF; CDR3nt: TGTGCCAGCAGCCAAACTCGGGCGGGGGGCGAGCAGTACTTC
d_gene: TRBD2; v_gene: TRBV5-4; j_gene: TRBJ2-5; abundance: NA; CDR3aa: CASSSGGTSGTETQYF; CDR3nt: TGTGCCAGCAGCTCAGGCGGGACTAGCGGGACAGAGACCCAGTACTTC
d_gene: NA; v_gene: TRBV28; j_gene: TRBJ2-7; abundance: NA; CDR3aa: CASSSPSAIYEQYF; CDR3nt: TGTGCCAGCAGTTCCCCTAGTGCTATATACGAGCAGTACTTC
d_gene: TRBD1; v_gene: TRBV10-1; j_gene: TRBJ1-2; abundance: NA; CDR3aa: CASSETGQLSYTF; CDR3nt: TGCGCCAGCAGTGAGACGGGACAGCTGAGCTACACCTTC
d_gene: NA; v_gene: TRBV29-1; j_gene: TRBJ2-3; abundance: NA; CDR3aa: CSVWARVDTQYF; CDR3nt: TGCAGCGTTTGGGCCCGCGTGGATACGCAGTATTTT
d_gene: NA; v_gene: TRBV19; j_gene: TRBJ2-7; abundance: NA; CDR3aa: CASSGLGGNSYEQYF; CDR3nt: TGTGCCAGTAGTGGCCTCGGAGGCAACTCCTACGAGCAGTACTTC
d_gene: NA; v_gene: TRBV6-5; j_gene: TRBJ2-3; abundance: NA; CDR3aa: CASSLTASITDTQYF; CDR3nt: TGTGCCAGCAGTTTAACAGCCTCAATCACAGATACGCAGTATTTT
d_gene: TRBD1; v_gene: TRBV7-6; j_gene: TRBJ2-7; abundance: NA; CDR3aa: CASSLEGQGVYEQYF; CDR3nt: TGTGCCAGCAGCTTAGAGGGGCAGGGGGTCTACGAGCAGTACTTC